Listed below are T cell receptor beta chains from one sample, sequenced in a study of beta chain features in type 1 diabetes. Only in-frame clones appear in the TCRdb table, and some are missing; sequencing was by immunoSEQ multiplex PCR. The sample contains hundreds of thousands of clones, about 15% of which appear only once. Sequenced input: naive CD4+ T cells from blood. All receptors come from a man younger than 30 with type 1 diabetes. Both conserved end residues are part of each CDR3.

>TRBV4-1|TRBJ2-5
CASSQGTARDRETQYF
>TRBV9|TRBJ1-5
CASSAERDRIQPQHF
>TRBV6-1|TRBJ2-7
CASNRDRAYEQYF
>TRBV14|TRBJ2-3
CASSRTSGGPRATQYF
>TRBV7-2|TRBJ1-2
CASSLPGQNNYGYTF
>TRBV29-1|TRBJ2-7
CSVVALFAGEQYF
>TRBV28|TRBJ2-3
CASGPPASGGRDTQYF
>TRBV6-5|TRBJ2-7
CASSPNRGRGSEYF
>TRBV7-9|TRBJ1-4
CASSLASGAREKLFF
>TRBV11-3|TRBJ2-3
CASSLQATDTQYF
>TRBV5-4|TRBJ2-1
CASSFPGVASGNYNEQFF
>TRBV19|TRBJ2-6
CASKPDSANVLTF
>TRBV7-9|TRBJ2-4
CASSLSRDIQYF
>TRBV19|TRBJ2-1
CASSTTVGSYNEQFF
>TRBV7-2|TRBJ2-3
CASSLFASGVKDTQYF
>TRBV7-2|TRBJ2-5
CASSSGQETQYF
>TRBV6-1|TRBJ2-6
CASSELGAGANVLTF
>TRBV5-4|TRBJ2-3
CASSLAGGPGDTQYF
>TRBV7-2|TRBJ2-1
CASSSQWGTYEQFF
>TRBV7-2|TRBJ1-5
CASSPRFSNQPQHF
>TRBV29-1|TRBJ1-1
CSVVPGMEAFF
>TRBV28|TRBJ1-5
CASSHGTGELRPQHF
>TRBV6-6|TRBJ2-7
CADNDGTGPYEQYF
>TRBV11-2|TRBJ2-1
CASSLGGTSGRAYNEQFF
>TRBV5-1|TRBJ2-2
CASRKGGIDGELFF
>TRBV7-9|TRBJ1-5
CASSYFGTVNQPQHF
>TRBV14|TRBJ1-2
CASSQFPGGYGYTF
>TRBV30|TRBJ2-2
CAWRGTSTGELFF
>TRBV9|TRBJ2-5
CASSVVGGETQYF
>TRBV28|TRBJ2-1
CASSLAGSSYNEQFF
>TRBV2|TRBJ1-1
CASSPPSGTEAFF
>TRBV5-6|TRBJ2-7
CASSAPGAGQRTYEQYF
>TRBV25-1|TRBJ2-7
CASHGGGEQYF
>TRBV5-1|TRBJ2-7
CASSLEYSYEQYF
>TRBV19|TRBJ1-1
CASRGQGWGTEAFF
>TRBV2|TRBJ2-7
CASSYTVRQYF
>TRBV7-2|TRBJ2-1
CASSPGGGNEQFF